This TCR beta chain was sequenced for a study of shared clonotypes between healthy human individuals. Clones were read by immunoSEQ multiplex PCR, and TCRdb kept only the in-frame ones, dropping some. In the table there are roughly 2 million clones, 95% of which are singletons. Trimming removed 2 bases from V and 2 bases from J, with 7 bases in between. Germline CDR1 and CDR2: SGHDN and FVKESK. CDR3 length: 13 amino acids. The sequencing input was naive CD4+ T cells sorted from blood. The sample's subset: CD45RA+ positively selected. This chain links TRBV14 with TRBJ2-7, with unresolved D. This TCR was recovered from a man between 18 and 35 years old in good health. The DNA for the CDR3 is TGTGCCAGCAGCCAAAGTGGACCCTACGAGCAGTACTTC. Amino acids: CASSQSGPYEQYF. Full variable domain (remainder filled in from reference TRBV14 and TRBJ2-7): EAGVTQFPSHSVIEKGQTVTLRCDPISGHDNLYWYRRVMGKEIKFLLHFVKESKQDESGMPNNRFLAERTGGTYSTLKVQPAELEDSGVYFCASSQSGPYEQYFGPGTRLTVT.